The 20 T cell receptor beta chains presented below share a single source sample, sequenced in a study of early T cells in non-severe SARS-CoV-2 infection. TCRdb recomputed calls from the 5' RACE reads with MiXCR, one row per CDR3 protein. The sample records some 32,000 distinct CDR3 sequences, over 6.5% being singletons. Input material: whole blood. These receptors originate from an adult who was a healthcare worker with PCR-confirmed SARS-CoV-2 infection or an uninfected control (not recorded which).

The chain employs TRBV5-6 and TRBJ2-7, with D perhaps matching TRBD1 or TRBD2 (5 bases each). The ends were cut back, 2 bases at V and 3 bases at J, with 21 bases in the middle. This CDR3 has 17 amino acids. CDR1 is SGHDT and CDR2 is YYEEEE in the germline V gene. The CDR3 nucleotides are TGTGCCAGCAGCTTCTCCCCACTAGTTTCCAGGGTCTACGAGCAGTACTTC. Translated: CASSFSPLVSRVYEQYF.

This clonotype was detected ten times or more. CDR3 DNA sequence: TGTGCCAGCAGCCCAACAGGGAGGCTCACTGAAGCTTTCTTT. Translation: CASSPTGRLTEAFF. V is TRBV7-3 and J is TRBJ1-1; D might be TRBD1 (6 bases). The CDR3 consists of 14 residues. The V end lost 5 bases, the J end lost 4 bases, and 14 bases lay between the germline ends. Germline lookup yields CDR1 SGHTA and CDR2 FQGTGA.

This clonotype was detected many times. CDR3 bases: TGTGCCAGCAGTTGGACTAGCGGGGGGCCGAGCTCCTACAATGAGCAGTTCTTC. Translated, it gives CASSWTSGGPSSYNEQFF. The J gene is TRBJ2-1, the V gene TRBV6-1, with 14 nucleotides matching TRBD2. Germline V gene sequence: CDR1 MNHNS, CDR2 SASEGT. V gave up 5 bases and J gave up 0 bases; unmatched junction bases: 6. The CDR3 spans 18 residues.

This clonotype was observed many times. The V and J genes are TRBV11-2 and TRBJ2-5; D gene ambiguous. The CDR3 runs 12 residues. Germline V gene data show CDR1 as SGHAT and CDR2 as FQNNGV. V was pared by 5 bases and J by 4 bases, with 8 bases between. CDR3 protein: CASSPTGETQYF. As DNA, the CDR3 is TGTGCCAGCAGCCCCACCGGAGAGACCCAGTACTTC.

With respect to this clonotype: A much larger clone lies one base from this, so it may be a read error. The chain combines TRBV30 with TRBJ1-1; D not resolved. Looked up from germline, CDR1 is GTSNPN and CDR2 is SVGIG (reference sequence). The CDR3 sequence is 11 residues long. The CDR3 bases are TGTGTCTGGAGTGTATCGGTGGCGGCTTTCTTT. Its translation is CVWSVSVAAFF.

CDR3 protein: CATASRTDTGELFF. The CDR3 nucleotides are TGTGCCACCGCCTCTCGGACAGACACCGGGGAGCTGTTTTTT. The gene calls are TRBV10-3 and TRBJ2-2, with D perhaps TRBD1 (6 bases). The length of the CDR3 is 14 residues. V lost 10 bases, J lost 3 bases, and 15 bases lay in between. Germline V lookup: CDR1 ENHRY, CDR2 SYGVKD.

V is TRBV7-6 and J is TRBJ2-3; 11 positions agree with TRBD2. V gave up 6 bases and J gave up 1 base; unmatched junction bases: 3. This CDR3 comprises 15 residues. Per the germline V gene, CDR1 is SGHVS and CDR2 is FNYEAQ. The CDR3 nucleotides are TGTGCCAGCAGTTTACTAGCGGGGGGCACAGATACGCAGTATTTT. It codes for CASSLLAGGTDTQYF.

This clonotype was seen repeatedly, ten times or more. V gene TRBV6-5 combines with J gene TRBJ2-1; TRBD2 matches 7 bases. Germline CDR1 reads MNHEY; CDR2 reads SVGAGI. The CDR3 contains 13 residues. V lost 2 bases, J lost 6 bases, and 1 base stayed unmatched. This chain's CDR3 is CASSYGEGNEQFF. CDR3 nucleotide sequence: TGTGCCAGCAGTTACGGGGAGGGCAATGAGCAGTTCTTC.

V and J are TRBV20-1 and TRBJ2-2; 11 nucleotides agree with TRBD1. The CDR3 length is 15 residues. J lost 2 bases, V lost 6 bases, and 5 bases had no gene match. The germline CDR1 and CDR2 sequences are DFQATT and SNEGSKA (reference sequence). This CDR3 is CSARDRGFNTGELFF. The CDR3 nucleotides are TGCAGTGCCAGGGACAGGGGGTTTAACACCGGGGAGCTGTTTTTT.

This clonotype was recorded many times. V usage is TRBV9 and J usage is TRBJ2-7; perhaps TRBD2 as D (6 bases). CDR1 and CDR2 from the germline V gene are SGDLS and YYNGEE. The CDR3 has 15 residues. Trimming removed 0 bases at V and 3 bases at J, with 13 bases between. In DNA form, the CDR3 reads TGTGCCAGCAGCGTAGGTGGCGGGGTAGGCTACGAGCAGTACTTC. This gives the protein CASSVGGGVGYEQYF.

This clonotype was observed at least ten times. CDR3 protein: CASSERTGKNIQYF. The CDR3, as DNA: TGTGCCAGCAGCGAAAGGACAGGGAAAAACATTCAGTACTTC. The V call is TRBV7-9, the J call TRBJ2-4, with TRBD1 identical over 8 bases. CDR1 and CDR2 (germline): SEHNR, FQNEAQ (reference sequence). This CDR3 is built from 14 residues. Trimming at V came to 5 bases and at J to 4 bases, leaving 4 bases not matched to a gene.

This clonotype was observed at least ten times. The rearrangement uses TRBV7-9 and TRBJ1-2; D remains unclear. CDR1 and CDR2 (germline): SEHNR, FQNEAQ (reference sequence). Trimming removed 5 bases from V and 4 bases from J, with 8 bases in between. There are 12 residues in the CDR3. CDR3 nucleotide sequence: TGTGCCAGCAGCGCCGCTGGCTATGGCTACACCTTC. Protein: CASSAAGYGYTF.

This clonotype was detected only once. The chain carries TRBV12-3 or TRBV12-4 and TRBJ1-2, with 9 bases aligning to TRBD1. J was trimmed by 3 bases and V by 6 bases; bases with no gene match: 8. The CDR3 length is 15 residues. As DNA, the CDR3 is TGTGCCAGCAGCAATCCTACAGGGGGCGACTATGGCTACACCTTC. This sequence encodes CASSNPTGGDYGYTF.

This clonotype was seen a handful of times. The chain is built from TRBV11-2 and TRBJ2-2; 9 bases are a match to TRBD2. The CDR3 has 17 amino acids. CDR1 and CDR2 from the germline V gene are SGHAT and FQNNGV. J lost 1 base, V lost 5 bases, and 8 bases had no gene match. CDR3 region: CASSLLTTSGNTGELFF. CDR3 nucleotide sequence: TGTGCCAGCAGCCTTCTAACGACTAGCGGGAACACCGGGGAGCTGTTTTTT.

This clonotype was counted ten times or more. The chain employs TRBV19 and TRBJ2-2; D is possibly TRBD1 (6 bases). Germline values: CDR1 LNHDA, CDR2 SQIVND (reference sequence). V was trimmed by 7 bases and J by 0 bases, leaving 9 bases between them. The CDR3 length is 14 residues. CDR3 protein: CASKGTTNTGELFF. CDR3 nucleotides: TGTGCCAGTAAAGGGACAACGAACACCGGGGAGCTGTTTTTT.

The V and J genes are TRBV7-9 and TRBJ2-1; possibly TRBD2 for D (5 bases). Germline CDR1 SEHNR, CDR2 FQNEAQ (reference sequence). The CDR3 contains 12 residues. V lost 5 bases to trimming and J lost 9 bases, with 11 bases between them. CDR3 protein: CASSPHGGEQFF. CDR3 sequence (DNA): TGTGCCAGCAGCCCCCACGGAGGTGAGCAGTTCTTC.

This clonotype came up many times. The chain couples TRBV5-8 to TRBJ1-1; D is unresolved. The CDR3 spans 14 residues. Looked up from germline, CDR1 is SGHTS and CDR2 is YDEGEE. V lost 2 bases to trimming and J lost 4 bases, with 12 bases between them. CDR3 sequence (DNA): TGTGCCAGCAGCTTCGGACTAATCTCCACTGAAGCTTTCTTT. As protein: CASSFGLISTEAFF.

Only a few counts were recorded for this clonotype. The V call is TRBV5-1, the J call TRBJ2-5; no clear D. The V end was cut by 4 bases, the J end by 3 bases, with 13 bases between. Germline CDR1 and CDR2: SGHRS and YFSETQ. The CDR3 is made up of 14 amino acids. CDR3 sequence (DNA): TGCGCCAGCAGCAGCAGCCTACCGGAAGAGACCCAGTACTTC. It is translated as CASSSSLPEETQYF.

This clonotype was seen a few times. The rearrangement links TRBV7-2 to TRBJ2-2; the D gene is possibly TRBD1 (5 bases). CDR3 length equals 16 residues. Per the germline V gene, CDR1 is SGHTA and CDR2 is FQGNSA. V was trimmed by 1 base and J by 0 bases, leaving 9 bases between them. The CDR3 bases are TGTGCCAGCAGCTTAGGCCAGGGCGCGAACACCGGGGAGCTGTTTTTT. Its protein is CASSLGQGANTGELFF.

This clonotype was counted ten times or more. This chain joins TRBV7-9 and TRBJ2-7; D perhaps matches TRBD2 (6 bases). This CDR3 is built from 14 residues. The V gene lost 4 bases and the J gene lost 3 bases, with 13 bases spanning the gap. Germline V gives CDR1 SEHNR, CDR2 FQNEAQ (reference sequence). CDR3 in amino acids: CASSYGSTFYEQYF. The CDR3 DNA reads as TGTGCCAGCAGCTACGGGAGCACCTTCTACGAGCAGTACTTC. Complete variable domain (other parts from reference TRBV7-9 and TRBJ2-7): DTGVSQNPRHKITKRGQNVTFRCDPISEHNRLYWYRQTLGQGPEFLTYFQNEAQLEKSRLLSDRFSAERPKGSFSTLEIQRTEQGDSAMYLCASSYGSTFYEQYFGPGTRLTVT.